This T cell receptor (beta chain) was found in a study of response to subunit inactivated influenza vaccine (dated by TCRdb to between 2017 and 2018). Regarding the research as a whole: The study used deep quantitative T cell receptor repertoire profiling to track responses to a trivalent subunit inactivated influenza vaccine. Broad study findings and their caveats: According to the authors, only a limited number of new T cells may be recruited by each seasonal influenza vaccination.

V and J lose 5 bases and 3 bases, and a span of 8 bases separates them. CDR1 and CDR2 are read off the germline V gene as MNHEY and SVGEGT. Including the terminal cysteine and phenylalanine, the CDR3 comprises 13 residues. Here the CDR3 DNA is all that survives: 39 bases in frame from base 1. Preparation of the library involved RT-PCR. Data came from an Illumina HiSeq 2500. Clones were called with MiXCR by TCRdb after fastp trimmed the public reads at Q25, and only in-frame beta chains were retained. Rows with one shared CDR3 protein collapse into an entry with the most common genes and DNA. Within this sample are a few hundred thousand distinct CDR3 sequences, with 11% of them counted one time only. The top ten hold 9.5% to 11% of the sample. In regard to this clonotype: Its antigen is not yet known. Per-base qualities were not stored, and no clone one base away is much larger.

Another study also made use of these data, one on T cells expressing NK-cell markers. Per the second study: TCR beta cDNA libraries were prepared using 5'RACE template switching, which introduced a universal primer site and unique molecular identifiers. In sorted CD3+CD56+NKG2C+, CD3+CD56+NKG2C- and CD3+CD56-NKG2C+ T-cell subsets from several donors, TCR beta-chain repertoires were profiled. Of the eight sequenced donors, seven were found to be HCMV-seropositive and one was found to be HCMV-seronegative. To restrict sorting to alphabetaTCR-expressing T cells, an anti-gammadeltaTCR antibody was added in several experiments. For six donors, the dominant CD3+CD56+NKG2C+ clonotypes were among the top 10 CD8+ clonotypes and accounted for roughly 1.0-8% of CD8+ T cells. Those dominant clonotypes were again the most abundant among CD3+CD56-NKG2C+ cells in a few donors, at 28.3-60.1%. Whether the expanded NKG2C-expressing T cell clones were specific for HCMV antigens remained unclear. The eight sequenced donors were randomly selected healthy volunteers, three men and five women. To determine HCMV serostatus, a commercial ELISA kit was used to detect HCMV-specific IgG in serum. Peripheral blood mononuclear cells were isolated from blood by Ficoll density gradient centrifugation. Bulk peripheral blood T-cell repertoires were additionally sequenced from unsorted PBMC for six donors. cDNA synthesis was primed from the TCR beta constant segment and was followed by two successive PCR amplification steps. Libraries were sequenced as 2 x 150 bp reads on Illumina HiSeq 2000/2500, MiSeq or NextSeq. Reads were demultiplexed and grouped by UMI with MIGEC, and clonotypes were assembled and quantified with MiTCR. To remove erroneous sequences, TCR cDNA sequences were retained only when supported by two or more reads. The tcR package was used for downstream repertoire analysis, with clonotypes matched between fractions based on CDR3 nucleotide sequence plus V segment. VDJmatch was used to annotate antigen specificity against VDJdb, with one amino acid substitution in CDR3 allowed.

This specimen consisted of PBMCs from blood, obtained on the day of vaccination. This receptor chain uses TRBV6-2 or TRBV6-3 and TRBJ1-5, with no D gene named confidently. The receptor comes from a man between 50 and 59 years old who received an inactivated influenza vaccine. Donor details come from another sample of the same person, matched by shared clones. The CDR3 amino acid sequence is: CASSNLNNQPQHF. In nucleotides, the sequence is TGTGCCAGCAGTAATCTCAACAATCAGCCCCAGCATTTT.